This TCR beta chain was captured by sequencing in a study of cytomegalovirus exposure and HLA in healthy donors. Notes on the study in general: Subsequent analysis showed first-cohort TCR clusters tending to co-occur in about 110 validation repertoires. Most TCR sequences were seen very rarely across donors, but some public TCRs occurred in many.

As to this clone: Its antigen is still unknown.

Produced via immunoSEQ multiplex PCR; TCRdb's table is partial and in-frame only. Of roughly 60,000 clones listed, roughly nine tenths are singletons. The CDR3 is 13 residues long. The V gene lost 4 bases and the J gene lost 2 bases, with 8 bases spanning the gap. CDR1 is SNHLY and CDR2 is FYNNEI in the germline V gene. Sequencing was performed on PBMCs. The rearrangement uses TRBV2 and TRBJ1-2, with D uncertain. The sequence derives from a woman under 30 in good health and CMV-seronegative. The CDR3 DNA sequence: TGTGCCAGCAGTGCGAGAAGAAACTATGGCTACACCTTC. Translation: CASSARRNYGYTF.